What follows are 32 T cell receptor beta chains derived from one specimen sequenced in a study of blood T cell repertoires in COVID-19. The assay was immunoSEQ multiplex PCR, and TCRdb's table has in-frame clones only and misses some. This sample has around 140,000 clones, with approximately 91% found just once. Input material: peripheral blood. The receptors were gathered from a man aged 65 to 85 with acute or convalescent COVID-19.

This chain's CDR3 is CASSPPDRGPDTQYF. CDR3 DNA sequence: TGCGCCAGCAGCCCCCCGGACAGGGGGCCAGATACGCAGTATTTT. The chain recombines TRBV5-1 with TRBJ2-3; 11 bases map to TRBD1. Germline assignment: CDR1 SGHRS and CDR2 YFSETQ. This CDR3 is 15 amino acids long. V dropped 4 bases and J dropped 4; count of bases not matched to a gene: 5.

CDR3 sequence reads: CASSPFLGGGEVADTQYF. CDR3 sequence (DNA): TGTGCCAGCAGCCCCTTTTTAGGGGGGGGCGAAGTTGCAGATACGCAGTATTTT. V and J are TRBV5-4 and TRBJ2-3; maybe TRBD2 (7 bases). V was shortened by 4 bases and J by 4 bases, with 25 bases between the two germline ends. The CDR3 extends over 18 amino acids. Germline CDR1 SGHNT, CDR2 YYREEE (reference sequence).

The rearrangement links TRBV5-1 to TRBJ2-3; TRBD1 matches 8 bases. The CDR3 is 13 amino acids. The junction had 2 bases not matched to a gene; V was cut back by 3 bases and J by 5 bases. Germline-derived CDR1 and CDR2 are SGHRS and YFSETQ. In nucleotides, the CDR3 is TGCGCCAGCAGCTCGGACAGGGAAGATACGCAGTATTTT. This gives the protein CASSSDREDTQYF. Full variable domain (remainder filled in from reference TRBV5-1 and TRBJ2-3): KAGVTQTPRYLIKTRGQQVTLSCSPISGHRSVSWYQQTPGQGLQFLFEYFSETQRNKGNFPGRFSGRQFSNSRSEMNVSTLELGDSALYLCASSSDREDTQYFGPGTRLTVL.

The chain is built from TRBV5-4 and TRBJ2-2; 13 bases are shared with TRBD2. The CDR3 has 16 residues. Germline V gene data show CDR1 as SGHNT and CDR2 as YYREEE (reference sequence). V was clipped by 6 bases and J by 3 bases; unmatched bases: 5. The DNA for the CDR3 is TGTGCCAGCACCCGTGGACTAGCGGGGGACACCGGGGAGCTGTTTTTT. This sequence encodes CASTRGLAGDTGELFF.

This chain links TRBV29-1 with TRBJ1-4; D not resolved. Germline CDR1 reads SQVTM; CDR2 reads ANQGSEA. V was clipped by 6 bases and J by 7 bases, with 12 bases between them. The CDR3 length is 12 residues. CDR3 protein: CSVLLRGEKLFF. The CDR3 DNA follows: TGCAGCGTCCTTCTTCGGGGTGAAAAACTGTTTTTT.

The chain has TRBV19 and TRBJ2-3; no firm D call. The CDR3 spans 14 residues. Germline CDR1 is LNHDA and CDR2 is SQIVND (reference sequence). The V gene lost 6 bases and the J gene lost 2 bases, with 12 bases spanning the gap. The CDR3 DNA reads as TGTGCCAGTAGAGCCCGAGGAGACACAGATACGCAGTATTTT. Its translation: CASRARGDTDTQYF.

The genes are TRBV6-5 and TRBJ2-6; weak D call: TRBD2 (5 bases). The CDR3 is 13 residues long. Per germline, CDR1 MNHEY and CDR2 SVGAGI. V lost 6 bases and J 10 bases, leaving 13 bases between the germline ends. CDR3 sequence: CASRRSTGNVLTF. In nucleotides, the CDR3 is TGTGCCAGCAGGAGGTCAACGGGGAACGTCCTGACTTTC.

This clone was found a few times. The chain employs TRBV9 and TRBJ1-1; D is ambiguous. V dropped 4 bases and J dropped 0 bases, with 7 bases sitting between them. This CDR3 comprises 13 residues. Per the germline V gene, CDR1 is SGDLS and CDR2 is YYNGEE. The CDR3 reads CASSPKMNTEAFF. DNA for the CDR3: TGTGCCAGCAGCCCTAAGATGAACACTGAAGCTTTCTTT. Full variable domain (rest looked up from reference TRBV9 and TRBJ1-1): DSGVTQTPKHLITATGQRVTLRCSPRSGDLSVYWYQQSLDQGLQFLIQYYNGEERAKGNILERFSAQQFPDLHSELNLSSLELGDSALYFCASSPKMNTEAFFGQGTRLTVV.

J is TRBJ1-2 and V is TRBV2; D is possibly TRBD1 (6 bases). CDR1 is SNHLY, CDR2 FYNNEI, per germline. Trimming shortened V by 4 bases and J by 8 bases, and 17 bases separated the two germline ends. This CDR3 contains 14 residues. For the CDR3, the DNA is TGTGCCAGCAGTGTTAGGGGGACGGCTAGCGGCTACACCTTC. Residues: CASSVRGTASGYTF.

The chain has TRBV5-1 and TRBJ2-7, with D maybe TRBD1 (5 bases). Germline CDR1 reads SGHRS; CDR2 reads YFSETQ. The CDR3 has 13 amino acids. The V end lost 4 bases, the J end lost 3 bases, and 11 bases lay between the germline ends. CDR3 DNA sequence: TGCGCCAGCAGCGGGGCACAGAACTACGAGCAGTACTTC. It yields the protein CASSGAQNYEQYF. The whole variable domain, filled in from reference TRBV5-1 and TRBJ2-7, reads KAGVTQTPRYLIKTRGQQVTLSCSPISGHRSVSWYQQTPGQGLQFLFEYFSETQRNKGNFPGRFSGRQFSNSRSEMNVSTLELGDSALYLCASSGAQNYEQYFGPGTRLTVT.

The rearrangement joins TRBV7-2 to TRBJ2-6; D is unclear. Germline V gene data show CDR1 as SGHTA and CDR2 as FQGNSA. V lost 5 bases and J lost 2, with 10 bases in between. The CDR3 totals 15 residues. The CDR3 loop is CASSPESAGANVLTF. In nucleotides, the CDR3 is TGTGCCAGCAGCCCGGAGAGTGCTGGGGCCAACGTCCTGACTTTC. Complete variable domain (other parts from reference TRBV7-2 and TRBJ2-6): GAGVSQSPSNKVTEKGKDVELRCDPISGHTALYWYRQSLGQGLEFLIYFQGNSAPDKSGLPSDRFSAERTGGSVSTLTIQRTQQEDSAVYLCASSPESAGANVLTFGAGSRLTVL.

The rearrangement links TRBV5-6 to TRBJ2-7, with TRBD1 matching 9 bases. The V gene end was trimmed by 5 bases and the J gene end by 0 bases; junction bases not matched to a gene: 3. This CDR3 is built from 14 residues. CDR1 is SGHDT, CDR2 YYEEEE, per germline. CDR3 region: CASRTGGGSYEQYF. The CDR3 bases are TGTGCCAGCAGGACAGGGGGGGGCTCCTACGAGCAGTACTTC.

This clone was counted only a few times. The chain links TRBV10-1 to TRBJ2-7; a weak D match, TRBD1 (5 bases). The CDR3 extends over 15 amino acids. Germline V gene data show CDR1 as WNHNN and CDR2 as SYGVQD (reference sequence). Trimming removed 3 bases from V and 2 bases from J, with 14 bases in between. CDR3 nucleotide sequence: TGCGCCAGCAGTGACCAGGCAGGGAATCCCTACGAGCAGTACTTC. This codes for CASSDQAGNPYEQYF.

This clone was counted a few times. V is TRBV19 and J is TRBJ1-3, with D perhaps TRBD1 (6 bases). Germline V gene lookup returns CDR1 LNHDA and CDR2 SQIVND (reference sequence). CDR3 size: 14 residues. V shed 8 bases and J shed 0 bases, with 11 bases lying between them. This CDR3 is CASATGTSGNTIYF. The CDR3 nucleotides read TGTGCCAGTGCCACAGGGACCTCTGGAAACACCATATATTTT.

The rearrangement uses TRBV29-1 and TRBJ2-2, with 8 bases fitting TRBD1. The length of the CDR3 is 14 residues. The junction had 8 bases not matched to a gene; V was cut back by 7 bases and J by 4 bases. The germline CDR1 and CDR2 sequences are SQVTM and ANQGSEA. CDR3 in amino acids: CSASGTGATGELFF. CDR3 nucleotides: TGCAGCGCTTCCGGGACAGGTGCCACCGGGGAGCTGTTTTTT.

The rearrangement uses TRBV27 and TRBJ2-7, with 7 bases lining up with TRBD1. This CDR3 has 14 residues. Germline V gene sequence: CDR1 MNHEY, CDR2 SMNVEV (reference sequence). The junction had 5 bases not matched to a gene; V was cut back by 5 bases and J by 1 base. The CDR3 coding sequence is TGTGCCAGCAGTCGGACAGGACCGTCCTACGAGCAGTACTTC. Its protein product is CASSRTGPSYEQYF.

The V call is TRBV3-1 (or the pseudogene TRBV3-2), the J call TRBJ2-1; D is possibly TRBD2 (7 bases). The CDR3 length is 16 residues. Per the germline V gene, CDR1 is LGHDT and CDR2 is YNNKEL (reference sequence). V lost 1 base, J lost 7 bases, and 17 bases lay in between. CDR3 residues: CASSQGPTGGRNEQFF. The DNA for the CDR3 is TGTGCCAGCAGCCAAGGGCCCACGGGGGGCCGTAATGAGCAGTTCTTC.

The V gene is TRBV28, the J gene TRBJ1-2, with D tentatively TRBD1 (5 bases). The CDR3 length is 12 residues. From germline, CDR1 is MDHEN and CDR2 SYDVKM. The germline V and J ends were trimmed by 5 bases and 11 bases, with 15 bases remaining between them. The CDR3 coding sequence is TGTGCCAGCAGTAAAGGGTTGAACAGGTACACCTTC. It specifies CASSKGLNRYTF.

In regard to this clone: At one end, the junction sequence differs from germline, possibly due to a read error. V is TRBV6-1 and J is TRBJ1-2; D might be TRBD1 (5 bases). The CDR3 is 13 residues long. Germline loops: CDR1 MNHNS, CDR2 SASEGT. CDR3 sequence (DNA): TGTGCCAGCAGTGAGGGGCAGTACTATGGCCACACCTTC. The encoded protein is CASSEGQYYGHTF.

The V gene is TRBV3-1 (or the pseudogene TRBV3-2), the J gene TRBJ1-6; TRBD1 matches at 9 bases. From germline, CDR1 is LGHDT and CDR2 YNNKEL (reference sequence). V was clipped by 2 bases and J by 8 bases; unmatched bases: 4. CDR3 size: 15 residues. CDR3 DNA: TGTGCCAGCAGCCAAAGGGACAGGGATCATTCACCCCTCCACTTT. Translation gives CASSQRDRDHSPLHF.

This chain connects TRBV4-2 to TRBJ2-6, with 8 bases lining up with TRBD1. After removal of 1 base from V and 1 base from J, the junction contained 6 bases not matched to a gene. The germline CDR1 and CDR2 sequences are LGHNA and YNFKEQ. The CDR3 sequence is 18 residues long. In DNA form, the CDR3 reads TGTGCCAGCAGCCAAGTTGGCAGGGGGCTATCTGGGGCCAACGTCCTGACTTTC. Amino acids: CASSQVGRGLSGANVLTF.

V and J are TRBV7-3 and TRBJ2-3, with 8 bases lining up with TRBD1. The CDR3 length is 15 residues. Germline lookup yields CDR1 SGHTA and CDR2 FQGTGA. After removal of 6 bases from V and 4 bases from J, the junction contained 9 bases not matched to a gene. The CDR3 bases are TGTGCCAGCAGTCCAACAGGGGGACGGGCAGATACGCAGTATTTT. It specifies CASSPTGGRADTQYF.

CDR3 sequence (DNA): TGCAGCGTGGAGTTTAGAACCCAGTACTTC. Its protein product is CSVEFRTQYF. V gene TRBV29-1 combines with J gene TRBJ2-5; D call uncertain. There are 10 residues in the CDR3. V lost 6 bases, J lost 8 bases, and 10 bases lay in between. Germline V CDR1 and CDR2: SQVTM, ANQGSEA.

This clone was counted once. The CDR3 spells CASSELGGTGGSPLHF. DNA of the CDR3: TGTGCCAGCAGTGAATTGGGGGGGACAGGGGGTTCACCCCTCCACTTT. The rearrangement joins TRBV25-1 to TRBJ1-6, with TRBD1 matching over 11 bases. The ends lost 1 base at V and 9 bases at J; junction bases unmatched: 5. From germline, CDR1 is MGHDK and CDR2 SYGVNS. This CDR3 contains 16 residues.

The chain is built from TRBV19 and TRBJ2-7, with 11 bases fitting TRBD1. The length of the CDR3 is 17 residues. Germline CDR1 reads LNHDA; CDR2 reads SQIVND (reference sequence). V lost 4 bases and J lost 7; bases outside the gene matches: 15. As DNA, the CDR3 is TGTGCCAGTAGTAGGGGTTCCGGGACAGGGGGTGAAGTTGAGCAGTACTTC. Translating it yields CASSRGSGTGGEVEQYF.

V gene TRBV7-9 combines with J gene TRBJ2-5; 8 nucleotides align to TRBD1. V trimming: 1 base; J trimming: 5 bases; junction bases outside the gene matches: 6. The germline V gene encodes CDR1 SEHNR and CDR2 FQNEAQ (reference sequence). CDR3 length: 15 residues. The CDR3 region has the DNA TGTGCCAGCAGCTTAGTCGGACAGGGAGGTGAGACCCAGTACTTC. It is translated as CASSLVGQGGETQYF.

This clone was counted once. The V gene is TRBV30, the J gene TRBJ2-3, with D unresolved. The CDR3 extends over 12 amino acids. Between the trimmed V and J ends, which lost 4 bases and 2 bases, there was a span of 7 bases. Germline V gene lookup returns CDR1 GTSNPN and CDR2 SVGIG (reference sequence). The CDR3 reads CAWTADTDTQYF. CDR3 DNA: TGTGCCTGGACGGCGGACACAGATACGCAGTATTTT. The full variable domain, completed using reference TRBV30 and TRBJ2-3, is SQTIHQWPATLVQPVGSPLSLECTVEGTSNPNLYWYRQAAGRGLQLLFYSVGIGQISSEVPQNLSASRPQDRQFILSSKKLLLSDSGFYLCAWTADTDTQYFGPGTRLTVL.

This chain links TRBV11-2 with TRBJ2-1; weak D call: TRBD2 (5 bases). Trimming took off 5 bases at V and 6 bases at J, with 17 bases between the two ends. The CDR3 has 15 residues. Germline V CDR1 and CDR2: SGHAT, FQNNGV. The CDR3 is CASSAQVFEGNEQFF. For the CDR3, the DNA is TGTGCCAGCAGCGCCCAGGTTTTCGAGGGCAATGAGCAGTTCTTC.

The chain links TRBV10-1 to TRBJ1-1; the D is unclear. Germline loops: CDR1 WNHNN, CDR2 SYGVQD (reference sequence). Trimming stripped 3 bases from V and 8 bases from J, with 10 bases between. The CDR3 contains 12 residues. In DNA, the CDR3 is TGCGCCAGCAGTGATAGTCCGGGAGAAGCTTTCTTT. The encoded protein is CASSDSPGEAFF.

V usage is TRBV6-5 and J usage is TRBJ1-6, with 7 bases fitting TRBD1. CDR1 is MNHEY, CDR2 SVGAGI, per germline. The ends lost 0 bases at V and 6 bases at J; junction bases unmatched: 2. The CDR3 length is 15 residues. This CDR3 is CASSYSAGGNSPLHF. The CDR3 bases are TGTGCCAGCAGTTACTCGGCAGGGGGTAATTCACCCCTCCACTTT.

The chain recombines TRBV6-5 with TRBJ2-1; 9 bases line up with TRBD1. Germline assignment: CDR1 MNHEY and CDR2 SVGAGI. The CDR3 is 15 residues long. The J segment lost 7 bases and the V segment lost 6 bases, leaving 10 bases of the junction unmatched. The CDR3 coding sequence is TGTGCCAGCAGGGACAGGGGCCGCGCGGGGAATGAGCAGTTCTTC. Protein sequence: CASRDRGRAGNEQFF.

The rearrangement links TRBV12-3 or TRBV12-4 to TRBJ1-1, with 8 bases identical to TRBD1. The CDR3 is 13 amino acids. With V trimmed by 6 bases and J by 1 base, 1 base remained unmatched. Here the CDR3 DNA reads TGTGCCAGCAGGGACAGGGCGAACACTGAAGCTTTCTTT. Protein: CASRDRANTEAFF.